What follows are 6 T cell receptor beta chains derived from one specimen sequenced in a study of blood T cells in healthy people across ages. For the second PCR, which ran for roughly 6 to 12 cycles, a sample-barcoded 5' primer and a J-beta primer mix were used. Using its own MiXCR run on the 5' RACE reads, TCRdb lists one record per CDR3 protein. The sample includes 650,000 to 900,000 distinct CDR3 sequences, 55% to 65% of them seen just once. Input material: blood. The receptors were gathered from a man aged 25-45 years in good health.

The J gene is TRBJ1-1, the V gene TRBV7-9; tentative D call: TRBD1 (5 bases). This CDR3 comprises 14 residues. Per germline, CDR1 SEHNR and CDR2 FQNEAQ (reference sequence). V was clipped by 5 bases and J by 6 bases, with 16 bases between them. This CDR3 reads CASSPAQGGPEAFF. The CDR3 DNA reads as TGTGCCAGCAGCCCCGCCCAGGGAGGCCCTGAAGCTTTCTTT.

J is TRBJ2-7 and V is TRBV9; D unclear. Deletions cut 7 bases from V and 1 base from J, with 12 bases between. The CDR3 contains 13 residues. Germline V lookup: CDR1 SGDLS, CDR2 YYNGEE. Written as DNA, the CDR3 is TGTGCCAGCGCCCCGGGTAGTTCCTACGAGCAGTACTTC. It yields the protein CASAPGSSYEQYF.

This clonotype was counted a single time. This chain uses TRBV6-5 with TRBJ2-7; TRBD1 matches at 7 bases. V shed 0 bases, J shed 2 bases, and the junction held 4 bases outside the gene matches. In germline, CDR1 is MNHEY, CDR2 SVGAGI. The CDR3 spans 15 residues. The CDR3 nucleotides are TGTGCCAGCAGTTACTCTGAGGGACAGACCTACGAGCAGTACTTC. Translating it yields CASSYSEGQTYEQYF.

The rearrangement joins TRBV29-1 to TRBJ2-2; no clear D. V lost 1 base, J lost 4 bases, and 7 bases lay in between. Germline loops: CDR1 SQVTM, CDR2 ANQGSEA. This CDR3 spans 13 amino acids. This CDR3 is CSVEGKTTGELFF. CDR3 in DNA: TGCAGCGTTGAAGGGAAGACCACCGGGGAGCTGTTTTTT.

The CDR3 protein is CSAREPGTSGNEQFF. The DNA for the CDR3 is TGCAGTGCCCGAGAGCCCGGGACTAGCGGGAATGAGCAGTTCTTC. The V and J genes are TRBV20-1 and TRBJ2-1, with TRBD2 identical over 12 bases. V trimming: 6 bases; J trimming: 7 bases; junction bases outside the gene matches: 10. In germline, CDR1 is DFQATT, CDR2 SNEGSKA (reference sequence). The length of the CDR3 is 15 residues.

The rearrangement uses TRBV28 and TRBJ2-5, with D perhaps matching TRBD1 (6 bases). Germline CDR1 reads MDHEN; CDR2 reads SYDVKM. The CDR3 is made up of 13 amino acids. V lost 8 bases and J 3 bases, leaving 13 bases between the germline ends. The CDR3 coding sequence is TGTGCCAGCGGACCGGGACACAAAGAGACCCAGTACTTC. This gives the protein CASGPGHKETQYF.